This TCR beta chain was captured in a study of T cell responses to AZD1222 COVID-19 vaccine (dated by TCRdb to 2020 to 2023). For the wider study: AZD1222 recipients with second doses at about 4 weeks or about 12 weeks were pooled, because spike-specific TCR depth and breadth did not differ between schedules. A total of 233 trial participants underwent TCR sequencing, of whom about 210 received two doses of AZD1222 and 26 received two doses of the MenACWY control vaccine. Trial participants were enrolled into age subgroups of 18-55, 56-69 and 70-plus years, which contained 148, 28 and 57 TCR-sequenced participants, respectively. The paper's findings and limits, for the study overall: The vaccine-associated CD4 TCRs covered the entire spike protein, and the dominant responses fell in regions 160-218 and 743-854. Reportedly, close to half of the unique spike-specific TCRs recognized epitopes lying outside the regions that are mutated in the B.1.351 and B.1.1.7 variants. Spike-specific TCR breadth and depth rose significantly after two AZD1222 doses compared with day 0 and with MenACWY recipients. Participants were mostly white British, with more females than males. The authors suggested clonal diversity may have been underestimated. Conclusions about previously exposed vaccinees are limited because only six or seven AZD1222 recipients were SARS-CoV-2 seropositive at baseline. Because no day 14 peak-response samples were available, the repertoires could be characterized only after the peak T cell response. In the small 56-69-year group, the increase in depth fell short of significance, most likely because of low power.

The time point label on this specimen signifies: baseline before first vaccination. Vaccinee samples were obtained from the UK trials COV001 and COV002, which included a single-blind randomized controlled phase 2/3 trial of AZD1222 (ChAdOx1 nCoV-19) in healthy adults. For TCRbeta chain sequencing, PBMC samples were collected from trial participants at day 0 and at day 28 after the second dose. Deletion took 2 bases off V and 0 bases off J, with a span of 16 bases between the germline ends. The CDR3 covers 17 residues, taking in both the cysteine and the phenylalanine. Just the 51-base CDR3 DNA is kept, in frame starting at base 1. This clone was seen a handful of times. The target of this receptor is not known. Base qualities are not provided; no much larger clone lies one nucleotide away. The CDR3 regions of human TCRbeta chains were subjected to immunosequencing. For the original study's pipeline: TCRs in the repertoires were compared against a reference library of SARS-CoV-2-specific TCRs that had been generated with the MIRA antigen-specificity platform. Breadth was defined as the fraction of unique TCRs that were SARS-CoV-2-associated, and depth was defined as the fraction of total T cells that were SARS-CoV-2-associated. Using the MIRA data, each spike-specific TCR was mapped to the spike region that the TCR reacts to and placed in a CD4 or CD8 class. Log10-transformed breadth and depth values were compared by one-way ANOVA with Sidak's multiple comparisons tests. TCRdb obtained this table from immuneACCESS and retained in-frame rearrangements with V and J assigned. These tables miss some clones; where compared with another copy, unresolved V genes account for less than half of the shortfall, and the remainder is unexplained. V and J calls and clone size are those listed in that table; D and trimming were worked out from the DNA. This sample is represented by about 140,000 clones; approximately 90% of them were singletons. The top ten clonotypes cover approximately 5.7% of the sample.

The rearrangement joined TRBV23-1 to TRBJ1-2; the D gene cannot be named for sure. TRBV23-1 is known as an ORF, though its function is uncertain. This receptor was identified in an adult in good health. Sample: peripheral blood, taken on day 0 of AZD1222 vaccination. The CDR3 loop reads CASSQLTNAFANYGYTF. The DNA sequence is TGCGCCAGCAGTCAACTAACTAACGCCTTTGCTAACTATGGCTACACCTTC.